This T cell receptor (beta chain) derives from a study of OX40 agonist ivuxolimab in advanced cancers. This clone ranks as medium-sized. Assay used: immunoSEQ multiplex PCR; TCRdb lists only in-frame clones, some missing. The sample comprises roughly 19,000 clones, 65% to 85% of which are singletons, and about an eighth rests with the top ten. The receptor's source is an adult with an advanced solid tumor such as melanoma, head and neck, liver or kidney cancer. Sample: CD4+ or CD8+ T cells sorted from blood, taken in a trial of the OX40 agonist ivuxolimab.

The CDR3 here is CSVDSGDSYNEQFF. The CDR3 DNA follows: TGCAGCGTTGACTCGGGGGACTCCTACAATGAGCAGTTCTTC. The rearrangement joins TRBV29-1 to TRBJ2-1, with D possibly TRBD2 on 6 matching bases. The CDR3 runs to 14 residues. The V end was cut by 3 bases, the J end by 0 bases, with 9 bases between. Germline CDR1 SQVTM, CDR2 ANQGSEA.